This TCR beta chain was captured by sequencing in a study of blood T cells in healthy people across ages. CDR3 length equals 12 residues. Germline-derived CDR1 and CDR2 are SQVTM and ANQGSEA. It was with a sample-barcoded 5' primer and a J-beta primer mix that a second PCR of about 6 to 12 cycles was run. TCRdb reprocessed the 5' RACE reads via MiXCR and lists one record per CDR3 protein. Among about 760,000 distinct CDR3 sequences listed, 25% were seen once. A few counts support this clonotype. Separately, the same data were catalogued under a study of T cells of mothers and their children.

The sample consisted of blood. This receptor was taken from a boy aged 5-17 years in good health. The gene calls are TRBV29-1 and TRBJ2-5; possible D gene TRBD1, 5 bases. The assigned J gene may be wrong: the sequence end matches TRBJ2-7 better. In DNA form, the CDR3 reads TGCAGCGTTTTCCAGGGAACGCACGAGCAGTACTTC. Residues: CSVFQGTHEQYF.